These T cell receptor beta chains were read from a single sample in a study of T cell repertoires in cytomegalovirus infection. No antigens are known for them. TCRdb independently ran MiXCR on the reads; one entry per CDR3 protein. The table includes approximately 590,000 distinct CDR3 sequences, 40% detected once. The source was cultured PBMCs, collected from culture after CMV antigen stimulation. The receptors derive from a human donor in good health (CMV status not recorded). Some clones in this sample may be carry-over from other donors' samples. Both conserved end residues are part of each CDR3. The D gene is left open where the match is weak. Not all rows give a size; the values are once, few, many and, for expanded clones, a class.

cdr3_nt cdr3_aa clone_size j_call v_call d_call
TGTGCCAGCACCCCCTGGGGGGGTCTAGCGGGAGGGCAAGAGACCCAGTACTTC CASTPWGGLAGGQETQYF once TRBJ2-5 TRBV6-2/TRBV6-3 TRBD2
TGTGCCAGCAGTTTAATACGGTACACCGGGGAGCTGTTTTTT CASSLIRYTGELFF once TRBJ2-2 TRBV12-3/TRBV12-4 NA
TGTGCCAGCAGTTACGAACTTCGGCGGGGGAACCCCGAGCAGTACTTC CASSYELRRGNPEQYF NA TRBJ2-7 TRBV6-2/TRBV6-3 TRBD2
TGCAGCGTACTGACAGGGGAGAACTATGGCTACACCTTC CSVLTGENYGYTF NA TRBJ1-2 TRBV29-1 TRBD1
TGTGCCAGCAGCTTAGCTCGAATGGGGACAGATACGCAGTATTTT CASSLARMGTDTQYF few TRBJ2-3 TRBV7-9 NA
TGTGCCAGCAGTTACCAGGGGAGTAACTACGAGCAGTACTTC CASSYQGSNYEQYF few TRBJ2-7 TRBV12-3/TRBV12-4 NA
TGCAGTGCTCGTCGCACAGATACGCAGTATTTT CSARRTDTQYF NA TRBJ2-3 TRBV20-1 NA
TGTGCCAGCAGTTATACCGGGACTGTTAACAATGAGCAGTTCTTC CASSYTGTVNNEQFF few TRBJ2-1 TRBV6-2/TRBV6-3 NA
TGTGCCAGCAGCCCCCGCGCAGTGTCGGTCTACGAGCAGTACTTC CASSPRAVSVYEQYF NA TRBJ2-7 TRBV7-2 NA
TGTGCCATCAGTGAGAGAGCCAGGGGCACAGATACGCAGTATTTT CAISERARGTDTQYF NA TRBJ2-3 TRBV10-3 NA
TGCAGCGGGGGGGGTAGGGTAGCGGGAGCGTTGGACAATGAGCAGTTCTTC CSGGGRVAGALDNEQFF once TRBJ2-1 TRBV29-1 TRBD2
TGTGCCAGCAGAGGCGGGACAGCTAAGGGGTCTGAAGCTTTCTTT CASRGGTAKGSEAFF NA TRBJ1-1 TRBV5-4 TRBD1
TGTGCCAGCAGCCAGGGACAGGGGAGTCAGCCCCAGCATTTT CASSQGQGSQPQHF NA TRBJ1-5 TRBV12-3/TRBV12-4 TRBD1
TGTGCCAGCAGCCAGATCGGGGGTGAGCAGTTCTTC CASSQIGGEQFF few TRBJ2-1 TRBV7-9 NA
TGTGCCAGTAGTATAGATCAACAGTTCATTCAGCCCCAGCATTTT CASSIDQQFIQPQHF NA TRBJ1-5 TRBV19 NA
TGCAGTGCTAGACCCGGCGGCAATCAGCCCCAGCATTTT CSARPGGNQPQHF NA TRBJ1-5 TRBV20-1 NA
TGTGCCAGCAGCGTGTCAGGGTCGGGGAACACCATATATTTT CASSVSGSGNTIYF once TRBJ1-3 TRBV7-2 NA
TGTGCCAGCAGTTCAGGGGGCCGGGGACAGCCCCAGCATTTT CASSSGGRGQPQHF NA TRBJ1-5 TRBV12-3/TRBV12-4 TRBD1
TGTGCCAGCAGTTTATGGGAGGGCAATTCACCCCTCCACTTT CASSLWEGNSPLHF NA TRBJ1-6 TRBV12-3/TRBV12-4 NA
TGCAGTGCTTGGGACAGGGGGCATGGCTACACCTTC CSAWDRGHGYTF NA TRBJ1-2 TRBV20-1 TRBD1
TGCGCCAGCAGCCTCACGGGGGGCCAGGGCACAGATACGCAGTATTTT CASSLTGGQGTDTQYF few TRBJ2-3 TRBV4-1 NA
TGTGCCAGCTCACCATTGGTCCAGGGGGCATGGAACACTGAAGCTTTCTTT CASSPLVQGAWNTEAFF NA TRBJ1-1 TRBV18 TRBD1
TGTGCCAGCAGAAGGCGGGGGGGCCGAGGGGACACAGATACGCAGTATTTT CASRRRGGRGDTDTQYF NA TRBJ2-3 TRBV28 TRBD2
TGTGCCAGCAGTTTATCCGGGACGGATGGCTACACCTTC CASSLSGTDGYTF NA TRBJ1-2 TRBV27 NA
TGCAGCGTTGACAGGCAGGGCTATGGCTACACCTTC CSVDRQGYGYTF once TRBJ1-2 TRBV29-1 NA
TGTGCCAGCAGTGCCCGCGTACTCACTGAAGCTTTCTTT CASSARVLTEAFF few TRBJ1-1 TRBV2 NA
TGTGCCACCAGCAGAGGGACAGGGATTGAGCAGTTCTTC CATSRGTGIEQFF NA TRBJ2-1 TRBV15 TRBD1
TGTGCCAGCAGCCGACTAAGCGCGACCAACAATGAGCAGTTCTTC CASSRLSATNNEQFF NA TRBJ2-1 TRBV6-2/TRBV6-3 NA
TGTGCCACCAGCAGAGGCGAGGGCCCGGGCGGCTACACCTTC CATSRGEGPGGYTF NA TRBJ1-2 TRBV15 NA
TGTGCCAGCCACCCGCCCTTAGGGGGCTACACCTTC CASHPPLGGYTF NA TRBJ1-2 TRBV27 NA
TGTGCCAGCAGTTTGTCCAGCGGGGGGTTCCCAGATACGCAGTATTTT CASSLSSGGFPDTQYF NA TRBJ2-3 TRBV28 TRBD2
TGTGCCATCAGTGAAACTAGGACGAATACGCAGTATTTT CAISETRTNTQYF NA TRBJ2-3 TRBV10-3 NA
TGTGCCAGCAGTACGGGCCCCGGGGGGGACACAGATACGCAGTATTTT CASSTGPGGDTDTQYF NA TRBJ2-3 TRBV6-1 TRBD2
TGTGCCAGCAGCTTGTCTACTAGCGGGGGATACTCCTACGAGCAGTACTTC CASSLSTSGGYSYEQYF NA TRBJ2-7 TRBV5-4 TRBD2
TGTGCCAGCAGCACAGTGGGAAGCAATCAGCCCCAGCATTTT CASSTVGSNQPQHF NA TRBJ1-5 TRBV2 NA
TGTGCCAGCAGCCAGGGGAGGGACTTACTTTTT CASSQGRDLLF NA TRBJ1-1 TRBV12-3/TRBV12-4 NA
TGTGCCAGCAGCCGGCAGACCTCCTCCTCAAGAAATACGCAGTATTTT CASSRQTSSSRNTQYF NA TRBJ2-3 TRBV7-2 NA
TGTGCCAGCAGCTCTTCCGCTGCAGGGCTGTTCTTC CASSSSAAGLFF NA TRBJ2-1 TRBV7-8 NA
TGTGCCAGCAGCCAAGGACTCAAGGAGAACACTGAAGCTTTCTTT CASSQGLKENTEAFF few TRBJ1-1 TRBV3-1 NA
TGTGCCAGCAGTTTTCGTTTCGGGAACTACAATGAGCAGTTCTTC CASSFRFGNYNEQFF NA TRBJ2-1 TRBV12-3/TRBV12-4 NA
TGTGCCAGCAGCTTAGTTACCTCTGGAAACACCATATATTTT CASSLVTSGNTIYF many TRBJ1-3 TRBV7-8 NA
TGTGCCAGCAGCCCGACCGCGGGACTAGATACCGTCGGGACCCAGTACTTC CASSPTAGLDTVGTQYF NA TRBJ2-5 TRBV7-2 TRBD2
TGTGCCAGCAGGGGGGGTGGGACAGGCAATCAGCCCCAGCATTTT CASRGGGTGNQPQHF NA TRBJ1-5 TRBV2 TRBD1
TGTGCCAGCAGCGTAGAAGCTAGCGGGAGGGCCCTAAATGAGCAGTTCTTC CASSVEASGRALNEQFF once TRBJ2-1 TRBV9 TRBD2